A single sample is the source of the 4 T cell receptor beta chains below, sequenced in a study of cytomegalovirus exposure and HLA in healthy donors. Use of 60 Vbeta and 13 Jbeta primers characterized the PCR. Sequenced by immunoSEQ multiplex PCR; TCRdb stores in-frame clones only, minus some. Of around 130,000 clones in the sample, approximately 80% were seen once. Sequencing input: PBMCs. The receptors come from a boy aged 2 to 10 in good health and CMV-seronegative.

The CDR3 is CASSPEIGQALTSLYEQYV. The CDR3, as DNA: TGTGCCAGCTCACCAGAAATCGGACAGGCCCTCACCAGCCTCTACGAGCAGTACGTC. The chain is built from TRBV18 and TRBJ2-7, with 7 bases fitting TRBD1. The trim removed 2 bases at V and 3 bases at J, leaving 19 bases unmatched. The CDR3 loop spans 19 amino acids. Germline loops: CDR1 KGHSH, CDR2 LQKENI.

This clone has a single count. The rearrangement uses TRBV19 and TRBJ1-6; the D is unclear. CDR3 length: 15 amino acids. V was clipped by 3 bases and J by 7 bases, with 13 bases between them. CDR1 and CDR2 (germline): LNHDA, SQIVND (reference sequence). The DNA for the CDR3 is TGTGCCAGTAGTATTCTGGGAGTGAGGAATTCACCCCTCCACTTT. Protein: CASSILGVRNSPLHF. Together with reference TRBV19 and TRBJ1-6, the CDR3 gives the full variable domain: DGGITQSPKYLFRKEGQNVTLSCEQNLNHDAMYWYRQDPGQGLRLIYYSQIVNDFQKGDIAEGYSVSREKKESFPLTVTSAQKNPTAFYLCASSILGVRNSPLHFGNGTRLTVT.

The chain employs TRBV2 and TRBJ1-5; 10 nucleotides match TRBD1. This CDR3 is 15 amino acids long. The germline gives CDR1 SNHLY, CDR2 FYNNEI. The ends lost 4 bases at V and 2 bases at J; junction bases unmatched: 2. CDR3 nucleotides: TGTGCCAGCAGTGGGACAGGGGGAGGCAATCAGCCCCAGCATTTT. Translated, it gives CASSGTGGGNQPQHF.

This chain connects TRBV19 to TRBJ2-7, with 8 bases fitting TRBD1. The CDR3 runs to 13 residues. V dropped 9 bases and J dropped 2; count of bases not matched to a gene: 6. The V gene's germline CDR1 is LNHDA and CDR2 SQIVND (reference sequence). The CDR3 region is CASQGAFPYEQYF. The CDR3 region has the DNA TGTGCCAGCCAGGGGGCATTCCCCTACGAGCAGTACTTC.